Each of the 23 T cell receptor beta chains below was sequenced from the same sample in a study of response to subunit inactivated influenza vaccine. One entry per CDR3 protein results from TCRdb running MiXCR on the RT-PCR reads. This sample has some 850,000 distinct CDR3 sequences, with 18% found just once. The source was PBMCs from blood, collected more than 4 days after vaccination. The receptors derive from a man aged 45 to 65 who received an inactivated influenza vaccine.

This clonotype showed up just a few times. This rearrangement joins TRBV11-1 to TRBJ2-4; no firm D call. The CDR3 spans 14 residues. Trimming cost V 1 base and J 5 bases, with 9 bases left between them. Germline V gene data show CDR1 as SGHAT and CDR2 as FQDESV (reference sequence). The CDR3 DNA reads TGTGCCAGCAGCTTAGGAGGCGGCCAAAACATTCAGTACTTC. Translating it yields CASSLGGGQNIQYF.

The table lists this clonotype with a few counts. The chain uses TRBV4-3 and TRBJ1-2; 11 bases line up with TRBD1. Germline V CDR1 and CDR2: LGHNA, YSLEER. The length of the CDR3 is 16 residues. Losses at the gene ends were 1 base for V and 4 bases for J; bases not matched to a gene: 5. The CDR3 DNA sequence: TGCGCCAGCAGCCAAGCGGAAGGGACAGGGGGCTATGGCTACACCTTC. This sequence encodes CASSQAEGTGGYGYTF.

The chain couples TRBV28 to TRBJ2-7; D gene uncertain. Between the trimmed V and J ends, which lost 6 bases and 2 bases, there was a span of 17 bases. This CDR3 spans 15 amino acids. Germline loops: CDR1 MDHEN, CDR2 SYDVKM. CDR3 residues: CASRRGSGSTYEQYF. CDR3 DNA sequence: TGTGCCAGCAGACGCGGATCAGGCAGTACCTACGAGCAGTACTTC. The complete variable domain, with remaining parts taken from reference TRBV28 and TRBJ2-7, reads DVKVTQSSRYLVKRTGEKVFLECVQDMDHENMFWYRQDPGLGLRLIYFSYDVKMKEKGDIPEGYSVSREKKERFSLILESASTNQTSMYLCASRRGSGSTYEQYFGPGTRLTVT.

This rearrangement joins TRBV5-1 to TRBJ2-5; 12 positions match TRBD1. V was clipped by 3 bases and J by 1 base; unmatched bases: 7. This CDR3 region has 17 residues. Germline V CDR1 and CDR2: SGHRS, YFSETQ. CDR3 bases: TGCGCCAGCAGCTCGGGTTGGGACAGGGGGCCCCAAGAGACCCAGTACTTC. Its protein is CASSSGWDRGPQETQYF.

There are many counts of this clonotype. The V call is TRBV16, the J call TRBJ2-3; maybe TRBD2 (6 bases). V gave up 1 base and J gave up 5 bases, with 13 bases separating them. Germline CDR1 and CDR2: KGHSY and FQNENV. CDR3 length: 15 residues. CDR3 coding DNA: TGTGCCAGCAGCCAATTACGGGGGTCGGGAGATACGCAGTATTTT. As protein: CASSQLRGSGDTQYF. The full variable domain, in which reference TRBV16 and TRBJ2-3 provide the parts outside the CDR3, is GEEVAQTPKHLVRGEGQKAKLYCAPIKGHSYVFWYQQVLKNEFKFLISFQNENVFDETGMPKERFSAKCLPNSPCSLEIQATKLEDSAVYFCASSQLRGSGDTQYFGPGTRLTVL.

This clonotype was counted only a few times. The chain joins TRBV10-3 to TRBJ2-5, with 8 bases fitting TRBD1. V lost 0 bases to trimming and J lost 1 base; unmatched junction nucleotides: 4. Germline assignment: CDR1 ENHRY and CDR2 SYGVKD. This CDR3 spans 16 amino acids. CDR3: CAISESSRGLQETQYF. The DNA for the CDR3 is TGTGCCATCAGTGAGTCTTCCAGGGGGCTCCAAGAGACCCAGTACTTC.

This clonotype was seen a few times. The chain has TRBV12-3 or TRBV12-4 and TRBJ2-7; 7 bases line up with TRBD2. With 4 bases clipped from V and 3 bases from J, the junction kept 9 bases outside the gene matches. CDR3 length: 15 amino acids. The CDR3 coding sequence is TGTGCCAGCAGTTCTGGGAGGGGAAGTAACTACGAGCAGTACTTC. Translated, it gives CASSSGRGSNYEQYF.

The genes are TRBV20-1 and TRBJ2-7, with D unclear. Trimming cost V 0 bases and J 3 bases, with 15 bases left between them. The CDR3 covers 15 residues. Germline CDR1 DFQATT, CDR2 SNEGSKA (reference sequence). This CDR3 is CSARDRRHEGYEQYF. CDR3 nucleotides: TGCAGTGCTAGAGATCGTAGGCACGAAGGCTACGAGCAGTACTTC.

The V gene is TRBV10-3, the J gene TRBJ2-7; tentatively, D is TRBD1 or TRBD2 (5 bases each). This CDR3 is 13 amino acids long. Between the trimmed V and J ends, which lost 4 bases and 7 bases, there was a span of 14 bases. Looked up from germline, CDR1 is ENHRY and CDR2 is SYGVKD. In DNA, the CDR3 is TGTGCCATCAGTGCTGGGACGGGCTCTGAGCAGTACTTC. It codes for CAISAGTGSEQYF.

The genes are TRBV7-2 and TRBJ2-5; D is unclear. Trimming pared 3 bases from V and 4 bases from J, leaving 9 bases between. The CDR3 length is 13 residues. Germline V CDR1 and CDR2: SGHTA, FQGNSA. CDR3 nucleotide sequence: TGTGCCAGCAGCTTTGGTTTTCGAGAGACCCAGTACTTC. This gives the protein CASSFGFRETQYF.

The chain carries TRBV10-1 and TRBJ1-4; D is possibly TRBD1 (6 bases). Trimming removed 11 bases from V and 2 bases from J, with 12 bases in between. The CDR3 is 13 amino acids. Germline CDR1 is WNHNN and CDR2 is SYGVQD (reference sequence). The CDR3 bases are TGCGCCGGACCAGGGGTCACTAATGAAAAACTGTTTTTT. Amino acids: CAGPGVTNEKLFF.

This chain connects TRBV28 to TRBJ1-6, with D unclear. The CDR3 runs 14 residues. Germline lookup yields CDR1 MDHEN and CDR2 SYDVKM. Deletions cut 3 bases from V and 9 bases from J, with 12 bases between. The CDR3 region has the DNA TGTGCCAGCAGTTTTGGGGAGGGATTTTCACCCCTCCACTTT. Protein sequence: CASSFGEGFSPLHF.

V gene TRBV5-1 combines with J gene TRBJ2-7, with TRBD1 matching over 8 bases. The trim removed 0 bases at V and 5 bases at J, leaving 4 bases unmatched. CDR1 and CDR2 from the germline V gene are SGHRS and YFSETQ. This CDR3 spans 14 amino acids. CDR3: CASSLGDRGDEQYF. The CDR3 region has the DNA TGCGCCAGCAGCTTGGGAGACAGGGGTGACGAGCAGTACTTC.

This clonotype was counted only a few times. The rearrangement links TRBV6-1 to TRBJ2-7; D is uncertain. The CDR3 loop spans 15 amino acids. Trimming stripped 6 bases from V and 0 bases from J, with 15 bases between. The V gene's germline CDR1 is MNHNS and CDR2 SASEGT. CDR3 nucleotides: TGTGCCAGCAGCCCTACATGGGCTAACTCCTACGAGCAGTACTTC. Amino acid sequence: CASSPTWANSYEQYF.

The V gene is TRBV6-2 or TRBV6-3, the J gene TRBJ2-5; D ambiguous. The CDR3 totals 14 residues. The germline CDR1 and CDR2 sequences are MNHEY and SVGEGT. Trimming left V 7 bases short and J 0 bases short, with 12 bases between. The CDR3 nucleotides are TGTGCCAGCAAGGTCCAAATGGACCAAGAGACCCAGTACTTC. It yields the protein CASKVQMDQETQYF.

The rearrangement uses TRBV7-2 and TRBJ2-2; D might be TRBD1 or TRBD2, each matching 6 bases. Trimming removed 5 bases at V and 2 bases at J, with 12 bases between. The CDR3 contains 15 residues. Germline lookup yields CDR1 SGHTA and CDR2 FQGNSA. CDR3 bases: TGTGCCAGCAGCCCGGGGGCAATTAACACCGGGGAGCTGTTTTTT. Translation: CASSPGAINTGELFF.

The V and J genes are TRBV7-8 and TRBJ2-2, with 7 nucleotides matching TRBD1. Germline assignment: CDR1 SGHVS and CDR2 FQNEAQ. After removal of 5 bases from V and 4 bases from J, the junction contained 7 bases not matched to a gene. CDR3 size: 15 residues. Here the CDR3 reads CASSQGGTGTGELFF. The DNA of the CDR3 is TGTGCCAGCAGCCAAGGGGGCACGGGCACCGGGGAGCTGTTTTTT. The whole variable domain, remainder taken from reference TRBV7-8 and TRBJ2-2, is GAGVSQSPRYKVAKRGQDVALRCDPISGHVSLFWYQQALGQGPEFLTYFQNEAQLDKSGLPSDRFFAERPEGSVSTLKIQRTQQEDSAVYLCASSQGGTGTGELFFGEGSRLTVL.

This clonotype has only a few counts. The chain uses TRBV7-8 and TRBJ2-1, with 9 positions matching TRBD2. This CDR3 has 17 amino acids. In germline, CDR1 is SGHVS, CDR2 FQNEAQ. The V gene end was trimmed by 3 bases and the J gene end by 4 bases; junction bases not matched to a gene: 10. CDR3 loop: CASSFRAGGLDYNEQFF. The CDR3 DNA reads as TGTGCCAGCAGCTTTCGGGCGGGGGGGCTAGATTACAATGAGCAGTTCTTC.

In this sample, this clonotype turned up a few times. The chain uses TRBV29-1 and TRBJ2-3; D remains ambiguous. The V gene lost 5 bases and the J gene lost 0 bases, with 9 bases spanning the gap. Germline V lookup: CDR1 SQVTM, CDR2 ANQGSEA. The CDR3 consists of 13 residues. The CDR3 protein is CSVILRSTDTQYF. The CDR3 region has the DNA TGCAGCGTTATTTTGAGAAGCACAGATACGCAGTATTTT.

The J gene is TRBJ2-1, the V gene TRBV18; 9 positions agree with TRBD2. After removal of 3 bases from V and 4 bases from J, the junction contained 7 bases not matched to a gene. The CDR3 has 16 amino acids. Germline CDR1 and CDR2: KGHSH and LQKENI. This CDR3 reads CASSPRASGIYNEQFF. The CDR3, as DNA: TGTGCCAGCTCACCCCGGGCTAGCGGGATATACAATGAGCAGTTCTTC.

This sequence joins TRBV9 and TRBJ2-1; perhaps TRBD2 as D (5 bases). The germline V and J ends were trimmed by 4 bases and 13 bases, with 15 bases remaining between them. Germline V gives CDR1 SGDLS, CDR2 YYNGEE. The CDR3 sequence is 12 residues long. The CDR3 coding sequence is TGTGCCAGCAGCCCCACAGCCACTAGTCAGTTCTTC. This gives the protein CASSPTATSQFF.

This chain links TRBV6-1 with TRBJ2-1; TRBD1 matches 8 bases. Looked up from germline, CDR1 is MNHNS and CDR2 is SASEGT. CDR3 length: 14 amino acids. The V segment lost 7 bases and the J segment 2 bases; nucleotides outside the gene matches: 4. CDR3 nucleotides: TGTGCCAGCATGGAGGGACAGGCCTACAATGAGCAGTTCTTC. As protein: CASMEGQAYNEQFF.

This clonotype was picked up a small number of times. V gene TRBV7-9 combines with J gene TRBJ1-2, with D tentatively TRBD1 (5 bases). V lost 5 bases to trimming and J lost 2 bases, with 18 bases between them. The length of the CDR3 is 16 residues. Germline values: CDR1 SEHNR, CDR2 FQNEAQ (reference sequence). The DNA for the CDR3 is TGTGCCAGCAGCCCGGCACCTTGGCAGGGAAACTATGGCTACACCTTC. It codes for CASSPAPWQGNYGYTF.